Sequencing of this T cell receptor (beta chain) was carried out in a study of shared clonotypes between healthy human individuals. This table comes from immunoSEQ multiplex PCR, and its TCRdb copy is limited to in-frame clones, with some not included. The data show fewer than 3 million clones, roughly 92% seen once. Unmatched junction bases numbered 8, after V lost 5 bases and J lost 2 bases. Germline CDR1 SQVTM, CDR2 ANQGSEA. CDR3 size: 15 residues. Material for sequencing was naive CD4+ T cells from PBMCs. Described subset: CD45RA+ positively selected. This chain uses TRBV29-1 with TRBJ2-3; 9 bases fit TRBD2. The clonotype was recovered from a man aged 18-30 years in good health. Some clones in this sample may be carry-over from other donors' samples. The DNA of the CDR3 is TGCAGCGTTACCCGGACTAGCGACCCCACAGATACGCAGTATTTT. Translating gives CSVTRTSDPTDTQYF.